These 2 T cell receptor beta chains were sequenced from one sample in a study of Ad26.COV2.S vaccination and SARS-CoV-2 variants. TCRdb keeps only in-frame clones here, not all; method: immunoSEQ multiplex PCR. The sample has 350,000 to 400,000 clones, 89% seen once. Treatment meaning: about 20 received Ad26.COV2.S at low or high dose, single or two shots; roughly 5 received placebo; per-sample allocation not given. Sampling took place 63 days after the first vaccine or placebo injection. Here the sequenced sample was peripheral blood, taken in a trial of Ad26.COV2.S vaccine versus placebo. Receptors were obtained from a person aged 18-65 years who received the Ad26.COV2.S COVID-19 vaccine or a placebo.

The gene calls are TRBV7-2 and TRBJ2-7; weak D call: TRBD2 (6 bases). The germline gives CDR1 SGHTA, CDR2 FQGNSA. The CDR3 covers 15 residues. Trimming took off 5 bases at V and 8 bases at J, with 22 bases between the two ends. The CDR3 DNA reads as TGTGCCAGCAGCCCCGCGGGGCGGAGCAGGGAGAAGCAGTACTTC. Residues: CASSPAGRSREKQYF.

The chain carries TRBV6-6 and TRBJ2-5; D tentatively fits TRBD1 or TRBD2 (5 bases each). CDR3 length: 16 amino acids. Per the germline V gene, CDR1 is MNHNY and CDR2 is SVGAGI (reference sequence). V was pared by 0 bases and J by 1 base, with 12 bases between. The CDR3 bases are TGTGCCAGCAGTTACTCTGGTGGGGGTGGCCAAGAGACCCAGTACTTC. Its translation: CASSYSGGGGQETQYF.